One and the same sample provided the 15 T cell receptor beta chains below, sequenced in a study of shared clonotypes between healthy human individuals. Generated by immunoSEQ multiplex PCR, the TCRdb table keeps only in-frame clones and is missing some. Of about 2.3 million clones listed, about nine tenths are singletons. Source material: naive CD4+ T cells from PBMCs. Described subset: CD45RA+ positively selected. The receptors shown here come from a man in his late teens or twenties in good health. Some clones in this sample may be carry-over from other donors' samples.

The count of this clone is one. This chain joins TRBV11-2 and TRBJ2-1, with D possibly matching TRBD2 (6 bases). The germline CDR1 and CDR2 sequences are SGHAT and FQNNGV. The CDR3 length is 13 residues. Deletions cut 4 bases from V and 10 bases from J, with 14 bases between. The CDR3 bases are TGTGCCAGCAGCTACGGGCGGGACCGGGAGCAGTTCTTC. This sequence encodes CASSYGRDREQFF.

This clone was observed a single time. This same CDR3 is encoded by further DNA sequences in the sample. The chain couples TRBV7-3 to TRBJ2-2; TRBD2 is a possible D gene (5 bases). The CDR3 runs to 14 residues. CDR1 and CDR2 from the germline V gene are SGHTA and FQGTGA. Trimming removed 5 bases from V and 4 bases from J, with 11 bases in between. CDR3 nucleotides: TGTGCCAGCAGCCTCGGACTTACCACCGGGGAGCTGTTTTTT. Protein product: CASSLGLTTGELFF.

This chain joins TRBV6-1 and TRBJ2-3; 10 bases fit TRBD2. The CDR3 totals 16 residues. Germline assignment: CDR1 MNHNS and CDR2 SASEGT. The V gene end was trimmed by 4 bases and the J gene end by 3 bases; junction bases not matched to a gene: 7. The CDR3 region is CASSGRTSGKTDTQYF. The CDR3 DNA sequence: TGTGCCAGCAGTGGCAGGACTAGCGGAAAAACAGATACGCAGTATTTT.

This rearrangement joins TRBV19 to TRBJ2-2; D not resolved. CDR3 length equals 14 residues. Germline V gene lookup returns CDR1 LNHDA and CDR2 SQIVND (reference sequence). The germline V and J ends were trimmed by 5 bases and 4 bases, with 11 bases remaining between them. The CDR3 DNA sequence: TGTGCCAGTAGTTCCTCCTGGGGCACCGGGGAGCTGTTTTTT. Translating gives CASSSSWGTGELFF.

The chain links TRBV5-1 to TRBJ2-5; 8 positions agree with TRBD2. CDR3 size: 14 residues. V gave up 7 bases and J gave up 11 bases; unmatched junction bases: 16. Germline V gene lookup returns CDR1 SGHRS and CDR2 YFSETQ. CDR3 coding DNA: TGCGCCAGCGGGAACCCCCTAACTAGCGGCACACAGTACTTC. Its translation is CASGNPLTSGTQYF.

The chain links TRBV9 to TRBJ1-2; TRBD1 might be the D (5 bases). The CDR3 runs to 19 residues. Germline lookup yields CDR1 SGDLS and CDR2 YYNGEE. The ends were cut back, 4 bases at V and 4 bases at J, with 29 bases in the middle. The CDR3 sequence is CASSPRGSSFGSHLYGYTF. CDR3 nucleotide sequence: TGTGCCAGCAGCCCGAGGGGCAGTTCCTTTGGTTCTCATCTCTATGGCTACACCTTC.

This chain joins TRBV29-1 and TRBJ1-5, with D maybe TRBD1 (5 bases). Looked up from germline, CDR1 is SQVTM and CDR2 is ANQGSEA. Trimming left V 4 bases short and J 1 base short, with 11 bases between. This CDR3 contains 14 residues. CDR3 amino acids: CSVASGRSNQPQHF. The CDR3 nucleotides read TGCAGCGTTGCTTCAGGGAGGAGCAATCAGCCCCAGCATTTT.

J is TRBJ1-5 and V is TRBV6-1; maybe TRBD1 (6 bases). Germline-derived CDR1 and CDR2 are MNHNS and SASEGT. The V end lost 4 bases, the J end lost 1 base, and 26 bases lay between the germline ends. The CDR3 covers 20 residues. The CDR3 nucleotides read TGTGCCAGCAGTGGGTATAAGAGGGGGGCGCCGGGGATGAGCAATCAGCCCCAGCATTTT. This encodes CASSGYKRGAPGMSNQPQHF.

The gene calls are TRBV7-8 and TRBJ1-1, with TRBD1 as a possible D gene (5 bases). Per the germline V gene, CDR1 is SGHVS and CDR2 is FQNEAQ. V was shortened by 5 bases and J by 0 bases, with 13 bases between the two germline ends. The CDR3 contains 15 residues. CDR3 loop: CASSPRDGMNTEAFF. The CDR3, as DNA: TGTGCCAGCAGCCCTCGGGACGGTATGAACACTGAAGCTTTCTTT.

In its sample, this clone was seen a few times. Other nucleotide sequences from this sample produce the same CDR3. V gene TRBV28 combines with J gene TRBJ1-1; D is unresolved. The germline gives CDR1 MDHEN, CDR2 SYDVKM. V was cut by 1 base and J by 8 bases, with 8 bases left in between. The CDR3 extends over 12 amino acids. CDR3: CASSLLRREAFF. In DNA, the CDR3 is TGTGCCAGCAGTTTATTAAGGCGGGAAGCTTTCTTT.

The J gene is TRBJ2-7, the V gene TRBV2, with D possibly TRBD1 on 6 matching bases. Germline CDR1 reads SNHLY; CDR2 reads FYNNEI. V lost 5 bases, J lost 7 bases, and 15 bases lay in between. The CDR3 is made up of 13 amino acids. CDR3: CASSPGQTREQYF. The CDR3 DNA sequence: TGTGCCAGCAGTCCCGGACAGACCCGAGAGCAGTACTTC.

CDR3 sequence reads: CASTTAGGPSYEQYF. Here the CDR3 DNA reads TGTGCCAGCACAACCGCAGGGGGCCCCTCCTACGAGCAGTACTTC. The chain recombines TRBV7-9 with TRBJ2-7, with TRBD1 matching over 8 bases. Per the germline V gene, CDR1 is SEHNR and CDR2 is FQNEAQ (reference sequence). V trimming: 7 bases; J trimming: 0 bases; junction bases outside the gene matches: 8. The CDR3 sequence is 15 residues long.

This sequence joins TRBV2 and TRBJ2-5; 12 bases are a match to TRBD2. The germline V gene has CDR1 SNHLY and CDR2 FYNNEI. The CDR3 extends over 15 amino acids. V dropped 5 bases and J dropped 4; count of bases not matched to a gene: 5. CDR3 in DNA: TGTGCCAGCAGTCCCCCGGGACTAGCGGGAGAGACCCAGTACTTC. The encoded protein is CASSPPGLAGETQYF.

Regarding this clone: Other DNA sequences in this sample translate to the same CDR3. The V gene is TRBV5-1, the J gene TRBJ2-3; TRBD2 matches at 10 bases. CDR1 SGHRS and CDR2 YFSETQ come from the germline V gene. The CDR3 extends over 16 amino acids. V lost 0 bases and J lost 0; bases outside the gene matches: 1. The CDR3: CASSLGLAGSTDTQYF. CDR3 DNA: TGCGCCAGCAGCTTGGGACTAGCGGGTAGCACAGATACGCAGTATTTT.

This rearrangement joins TRBV6-1 to TRBJ1-1; 8 nucleotides align to TRBD1. Germline V gene lookup returns CDR1 MNHNS and CDR2 SASEGT. CDR3 size: 15 residues. The J segment lost 1 base and the V segment lost 6 bases, leaving 7 bases of the junction unmatched. The CDR3: CASRPRQGTNTEAFF. The CDR3 coding sequence is TGTGCCAGCAGGCCCCGACAGGGGACGAACACTGAAGCTTTCTTT.